The next 14 T cell receptor beta chains were all read from a single sample in a study of blood T cell repertoires in COVID-19 (dated by TCRdb to about 2020). Library prep was done by the immunoSEQ multiplex PCR assay. TCRdb took this table from immuneACCESS and kept in-frame rearrangements with V and J called. Such tables lack part of the clones; where checked against another copy, unresolved V genes explain under half of the gap, and the rest is unexplained. This sample holds some 120,000 clones; over 85% were observed only once. Around 3.8% of the sample belongs to the ten largest clones. The sequenced material came from peripheral blood. The receptors were sampled from a man aged 50 or older with active COVID-19.

V is TRBV3-1 (or the pseudogene TRBV3-2) and J is TRBJ2-1; possibly TRBD1 for D (5 bases). V was trimmed by 1 base and J by 2 bases, leaving 9 bases between them. Looked up from germline, CDR1 is LGHDT and CDR2 is YNNKEL (reference sequence). The CDR3 spans 15 residues. The CDR3 here is CASSQGQGTYNEQFF. CDR3 nucleotides: TGTGCCAGCAGCCAAGGTCAGGGAACCTACAATGAGCAGTTCTTC.

This chain links TRBV2 with TRBJ2-2, with TRBD1 identical over 7 bases. CDR1 and CDR2 from the germline V gene are SNHLY and FYNNEI. Germline trimming cut 5 bases from V and 4 bases from J; bases unmatched to any gene: 4. The CDR3 has 14 residues. CDR3 amino acids: CASSTRGRTGELFF. As DNA, the CDR3 is TGTGCCAGCAGTACTAGGGGGCGCACCGGGGAGCTGTTTTTT.

J is TRBJ1-3 and V is TRBV30; D remains ambiguous. The germline V gene encodes CDR1 GTSNPN and CDR2 SVGIG (reference sequence). The CDR3 runs to 12 residues. The germline V and J ends were trimmed by 4 bases and 3 bases, with 7 bases remaining between them. The CDR3 region has the DNA TGTGCCTGGACTATCGGTGGAAACACCATATATTTT. Protein sequence: CAWTIGGNTIYF.

V and J are TRBV19 and TRBJ2-1; TRBD1 aligns across 9 bases. Germline CDR1 reads LNHDA; CDR2 reads SQIVND (reference sequence). The CDR3 has 15 residues. V shed 0 bases, J shed 7 bases, and the junction held 4 bases outside the gene matches. The CDR3 sequence: CASSIDGDRANEQFF. The CDR3 DNA is TGTGCCAGTAGTATAGATGGGGACAGGGCGAATGAGCAGTTCTTC.

J is TRBJ2-7 and V is TRBV27; 9 bases map to TRBD1. This CDR3 is built from 13 residues. Germline V lookup: CDR1 MNHEY, CDR2 SMNVEV (reference sequence). J was trimmed by 3 bases and V by 6 bases; bases with no gene match: 3. The DNA of the CDR3 is TGTGCCAGCAGCTGGGGACAGGGCTACGAGCAGTACTTC. It translates to CASSWGQGYEQYF.

CDR3 bases: TGTGCCAGTAGTCACAGGGCTGGGGCCAACGTCCTGACTTTC. Protein product: CASSHRAGANVLTF. The V and J genes are TRBV19 and TRBJ2-6, with D possibly matching TRBD1 (6 bases). The CDR3 consists of 14 residues. Trimming removed 5 bases at V and 2 bases at J, with 7 bases between. CDR1 and CDR2 (germline): LNHDA, SQIVND (reference sequence).

The chain couples TRBV6-4 to TRBJ2-2; the D gene is possibly TRBD1 (6 bases). Germline V gives CDR1 MRHNA, CDR2 SNTAGT. Deletions cut 3 bases from V and 6 bases from J, with 11 bases between. This CDR3 is 14 amino acids long. The CDR3 region is CASSETTGSGELFF. In DNA, the CDR3 is TGTGCCAGCAGTGAAACCACAGGGTCCGGGGAGCTGTTTTTT.

V is TRBV6-5 and J is TRBJ2-1; perhaps TRBD2 as D (6 bases). V lost 7 bases and J 2 bases, leaving 9 bases between the germline ends. CDR3 length equals 13 residues. Germline CDR1 reads MNHEY; CDR2 reads SVGAGI. This CDR3 reads CASMGLPYNEQFF. CDR3 DNA sequence: TGTGCCAGCATGGGACTTCCCTACAATGAGCAGTTCTTC.

This sequence joins TRBV4-2 and TRBJ2-1, with 7 nucleotides matching TRBD2. V lost 0 bases to trimming and J lost 7 bases; unmatched junction nucleotides: 12. This CDR3 contains 17 residues. CDR1 is LGHNA and CDR2 is YNFKEQ in the germline V gene. CDR3 sequence reads: CASSQDAGIGGINEQFF. CDR3 sequence (DNA): TGTGCCAGCAGCCAAGATGCAGGGATCGGGGGGATAAATGAGCAGTTCTTC.

The chain couples TRBV18 to TRBJ1-1; D not resolved. Looked up from germline, CDR1 is KGHSH and CDR2 is LQKENI. CDR3 length: 15 amino acids. Trimming cost V 2 bases and J 0 bases, with 10 bases left between them. The CDR3 loop is CASSPRKQMNTEAFF. Written as DNA, the CDR3 is TGTGCCAGCTCACCAAGAAAACAGATGAACACTGAAGCTTTCTTT.

This clone was seen repeatedly, ten times or more. The V call is TRBV15, the J call TRBJ1-1, with D possibly being TRBD1 (6 bases). The V and J ends lost 1 base and 3 bases respectively, with 6 bases between them. Germline V gene data show CDR1 as LNHNV and CDR2 as YYDKDF (reference sequence). The CDR3 has 13 amino acids. Here the CDR3 DNA reads TGTGCCACCAGCAGAGGGACAGACACTGAAGCTTTCTTT. Translated, it gives CATSRGTDTEAFF.

This clone was counted a single time. V usage is TRBV5-4 and J usage is TRBJ2-1; 7 bases are a match to TRBD1. The germline CDR1 and CDR2 sequences are SGHNT and YYREEE (reference sequence). V was pared by 5 bases and J by 2 bases, with 4 bases of the junction left unmatched. The CDR3 runs to 14 residues. In nucleotides, the CDR3 is TGTGCCAGCAGTCCAGACAGGGCCTACAATGAGCAGTTCTTC. Encoded protein: CASSPDRAYNEQFF.

The DNA for the CDR3 is TGTGCCAGCAGGACTACTCCCTACAATGAGCAGTTCTTC. Residues: CASRTTPYNEQFF. V gene TRBV25-1 combines with J gene TRBJ2-1, with D maybe TRBD2 (5 bases). The CDR3 has 13 amino acids. The V end was cut by 6 bases, the J end by 2 bases, with 8 bases between. The germline CDR1 and CDR2 sequences are MGHDK and SYGVNS. The whole variable domain, remainder taken from reference TRBV25-1 and TRBJ2-1, is EADIYQTPRYLVIGTGKKITLECSQTMGHDKMYWYQQDPGMELHLIHYSYGVNSTEKGDLSSESTVSRIRTEHFPLTLESARPSHTSQYLCASRTTPYNEQFFGPGTRLTVL.

J is TRBJ2-7 and V is TRBV6-6; 9 bases align to TRBD1. The germline V gene has CDR1 MNHNY and CDR2 SVGAGI (reference sequence). V was pared by 10 bases and J by 2 bases, with 9 bases of the junction left unmatched. The CDR3 consists of 14 residues. CDR3 nucleotides: TGTGCCACCCAGTCCGGGACAGGGACCTACGAGCAGTACGTC. This sequence encodes CATQSGTGTYEQYV.